This TCR beta chain was captured by sequencing in a study of cytomegalovirus exposure and HLA in healthy donors. Study-level results: Highly shared variants forming one cluster were likely a sequencing artifact.

The V gene end was trimmed by 4 bases and the J gene end by 6 bases; junction bases not matched to a gene: 12. The length of the CDR3 is 16 residues. From germline, CDR1 is SGHNT and CDR2 YYREEE (reference sequence). Concerning this clone itself: Its target is not known.

The primer mix had 60 Vbeta and 13 Jbeta primers. Generated by immunoSEQ multiplex PCR, the TCRdb table keeps only in-frame clones and is missing some. The sample includes some 140,000 clones, about three quarters of them seen just once. The chain combines TRBV5-4 with TRBJ2-1; TRBD2 matches at 8 bases. The receptor was isolated from a female donor in good health and CMV-seropositive. The material sequenced was PBMCs. CDR3 in amino acids: CASSPRGSGGSNEQFF. DNA for the CDR3: TGTGCCAGCAGCCCGCGGGGGAGCGGGGGTTCCAATGAGCAGTTCTTC.